The 17 T cell receptor beta chains listed next were all sequenced from one sample in a study of cytomegalovirus exposure and HLA in healthy donors. The study ran its PCR with 60 Vbeta and 13 Jbeta primers. The data were produced by immunoSEQ multiplex PCR, yet TCRdb's version contains in-frame clones alone and is incomplete. The sample table sets out tens of thousands of clones. The sample comprised PBMCs. The receptors originated from a female donor in good health and CMV-seronegative.

The chain carries TRBV4-1 and TRBJ1-2; TRBD1 aligns across 7 bases. V shed 1 base and J 8 bases; nucleotides not matched to a gene: 13. CDR1 is MGHRA and CDR2 is YSYEKL in the germline V gene. CDR3 length: 16 amino acids. The CDR3 here is CASSQGQGKGLSGYTF. Here the CDR3 DNA reads TGCGCCAGCAGCCAAGGACAGGGCAAAGGTCTTTCAGGCTACACCTTC.

The rearrangement uses TRBV14 and TRBJ1-4, with D maybe TRBD1 (6 bases). Germline loops: CDR1 SGHDN, CDR2 FVKESK. V was trimmed by 0 bases and J by 8 bases, leaving 16 bases between them. The CDR3 spans 16 residues. CDR3 region: CASSQDRGRGREKLFF. For the CDR3, the DNA is TGTGCCAGCAGCCAAGATCGGGGCAGGGGAAGAGAAAAACTGTTTTTT.

This chain uses TRBV2 with TRBJ1-1; 7 bases match TRBD1. Germline V gene sequence: CDR1 SNHLY, CDR2 FYNNEI. V trimming: 3 bases; J trimming: 11 bases; junction bases outside the gene matches: 15. There are 15 residues in the CDR3. The CDR3 sequence is CASSDQGQFSPRAFF. Here the CDR3 DNA reads TGTGCCAGCAGTGACCAGGGACAGTTTTCTCCGCGGGCTTTCTTT.

The gene calls are TRBV5-1 and TRBJ2-1, with 10 bases matching TRBD2. V was pared by 2 bases and J by 5 bases, with 4 bases of the junction left unmatched. The CDR3 covers 15 residues. Germline V lookup: CDR1 SGHRS, CDR2 YFSETQ. CDR3 sequence (DNA): TGCGCCAGCAGCTTTCTAGCGGGGGCTAACAATGAGCAGTTCTTC. Translated: CASSFLAGANNEQFF. Based on the CDR3 plus reference TRBV5-1 and TRBJ2-1, the full variable domain is KAGVTQTPRYLIKTRGQQVTLSCSPISGHRSVSWYQQTPGQGLQFLFEYFSETQRNKGNFPGRFSGRQFSNSRSEMNVSTLELGDSALYLCASSFLAGANNEQFFGPGTRLTVL.

This chain joins TRBV28 and TRBJ2-1, with 11 bases lining up with TRBD2. After removal of 4 bases from V and 2 bases from J, the junction contained 7 bases not matched to a gene. CDR1 and CDR2 (germline): MDHEN, SYDVKM. The CDR3 is 17 residues long. The CDR3 nucleotides read TGTGCCAGCAGTTCGGGGACTAGCGGTCCTACCTACAATGAGCAGTTCTTC. Protein product: CASSSGTSGPTYNEQFF.

The CDR3 is CASRRPGHTSNQPQHF. The CDR3 DNA reads as TGTGCCAGTAGGCGACCGGGACATACAAGCAATCAGCCCCAGCATTTT. J is TRBJ1-5 and V is TRBV19; D may be TRBD1 (6 bases). V was cut by 6 bases and J by 1 base, with 16 bases left in between. Per germline, CDR1 LNHDA and CDR2 SQIVND (reference sequence). The CDR3 is 16 residues long.

This sequence joins TRBV30 and TRBJ2-5; D remains unclear. V was clipped by 3 bases and J by 6 bases, with 8 bases between them. The germline CDR1 and CDR2 sequences are GTSNPN and SVGIG (reference sequence). This CDR3 has 11 residues. CDR3 protein: CAWRGRKTQYF. The CDR3 region has the DNA TGTGCCTGGAGGGGCCGGAAGACCCAGTACTTC.

The chain carries TRBV9 and TRBJ2-5; 8 nucleotides match TRBD2. CDR3 length equals 13 residues. Trimming took 2 bases from V and 3 from J; bases not matched to a gene: 0. Per germline, CDR1 SGDLS and CDR2 YYNGEE. CDR3 nucleotides: TGTGCCAGCAGCGTTAGCGGGGAAGAGACCCAGTACTTC. Translated: CASSVSGEETQYF.

V usage is TRBV6-4 and J usage is TRBJ1-1, with a weak D call TRBD1 (5 bases). The CDR3 is made up of 16 amino acids. V was pared by 6 bases and J by 2 bases, with 19 bases between. Germline V gene sequence: CDR1 MRHNA, CDR2 SNTAGT. The CDR3, as DNA: TGTGCCAGCAGCGAGGAGGCAGGGAGGATAAACACTGAAGCTTTCTTT. Protein sequence: CASSEEAGRINTEAFF.

V is TRBV28 and J is TRBJ2-1; 11 bases are shared with TRBD2. The CDR3 loop spans 17 amino acids. Trimming removed 2 bases from V and 7 bases from J; junction bases left unmatched: 10. The V gene's germline CDR1 is MDHEN and CDR2 SYDVKM. The CDR3 nucleotides are TGTGCCAGCAGTTTACTTAGCGGGAGGGCCCTCGGGAATGAGCAGTTCTTC. Protein: CASSLLSGRALGNEQFF.

The genes are TRBV30 and TRBJ2-6, with TRBD1 identical over 12 bases. V gave up 8 bases and J gave up 2 bases; unmatched junction bases: 7. The CDR3 is 16 amino acids. CDR1 GTSNPN and CDR2 SVGIG come from the germline V gene (reference sequence). In nucleotides, the CDR3 is TGTGCCGGGACAGGGGGCAAAGCCACTGGGGCCAACGTCCTGACTTTC. Amino acid sequence: CAGTGGKATGANVLTF.

This chain joins TRBV9 and TRBJ2-7, with D perhaps TRBD2 (5 bases). The CDR3 extends over 14 amino acids. Trimming removed 3 bases from V and 2 bases from J, with 12 bases in between. The germline V gene encodes CDR1 SGDLS and CDR2 YYNGEE. The CDR3 DNA is TGTGCCAGCAGCGACGGACTGGGGACCTACGAGCAGTACTTC. This encodes CASSDGLGTYEQYF.

The V and J genes are TRBV27 and TRBJ2-7, with TRBD1 matching 8 bases. V trimming: 3 bases; J trimming: 2 bases; junction bases outside the gene matches: 12. The CDR3 is 17 amino acids. Looked up from germline, CDR1 is MNHEY and CDR2 is SMNVEV (reference sequence). CDR3 sequence: CASSFLTGTGHTYEQYF. CDR3 nucleotide sequence: TGTGCCAGCAGTTTCCTCACCGGGACAGGTCATACCTACGAGCAGTACTTC.

The rearrangement uses TRBV6-1 and TRBJ1-1; tentatively, D is TRBD1 (5 bases). From germline, CDR1 is MNHNS and CDR2 SASEGT. The CDR3 is made up of 15 amino acids. V shed 10 bases and J shed 13 bases, with 31 bases lying between them. The CDR3 bases are TGTGCCACCACACTACAAGCGGGAGGGACCTCACGGTATTTCTTT. The encoded protein is CATTLQAGGTSRYFF.

This clone is labeled medium-sized based on frequency. The chain is built from TRBV4-3 and TRBJ2-5; tentatively, D is TRBD2 (7 bases). This CDR3 has 15 amino acids. The V gene's germline CDR1 is LGHNA and CDR2 YSLEER. Trimming stripped 1 base from V and 4 bases from J, with 13 bases between. CDR3 nucleotide sequence: TGCGCCAGCAGCCAAGCATGGGGGGGCGGAGAGACCCAGTACTTC. Residues: CASSQAWGGGETQYF.

This sequence joins TRBV14 and TRBJ2-7, with 8 bases that match TRBD1. Germline V gene lookup returns CDR1 SGHDN and CDR2 FVKESK. With V trimmed by 5 bases and J by 3 bases, 3 bases remained unmatched. The CDR3 is 13 residues long. This CDR3 is CASSDRGIYEQYF. CDR3 sequence (DNA): TGTGCCAGCAGCGACAGGGGCATCTACGAGCAGTACTTC.

The rearrangement joins TRBV7-8 to TRBJ2-3; D is perhaps TRBD2 (7 bases). V lost 1 base to trimming and J lost 0 bases, with 11 bases between them. Germline CDR1 is SGHVS and CDR2 is FQNEAQ. The CDR3 contains 16 residues. This CDR3 reads CASSLDPGGSTDTQYF. In DNA form, the CDR3 reads TGTGCCAGCAGCTTAGATCCGGGGGGCAGCACAGATACGCAGTATTTT.